A single sample is the source of the 15 T cell receptor beta chains below, sequenced in a study of blood T cell repertoires in COVID-19. The data were produced by immunoSEQ multiplex PCR, yet TCRdb's version contains in-frame clones alone and is incomplete. The sample yields approximately 150,000 clones, around nine tenths seen once. Specimen: peripheral blood. Every receptor here comes from a woman in her forties or fifties with active or convalescent COVID-19.

V usage is TRBV25-1 and J usage is TRBJ1-6, with a weak D call TRBD1 (5 bases). The V gene's germline CDR1 is MGHDK and CDR2 SYGVNS. Between the trimmed V and J ends, which lost 2 bases and 10 bases, there was a span of 12 bases. CDR3 length equals 14 residues. The CDR3 DNA reads as TGTGCCAGCAGTGAAGTCGGGGGGATATCACCCCTCCACTTT. Protein: CASSEVGGISPLHF.

The rearrangement joins TRBV10-3 to TRBJ1-1; 7 bases align to TRBD1. This CDR3 is 14 amino acids long. J lost 4 bases, V lost 4 bases, and 6 bases had no gene match. Germline CDR1 is ENHRY and CDR2 is SYGVKD. The CDR3 nucleotides are TGTGCCATCAGTGGAGGGGGCGCGGGCACTGAAGCTTTCTTT. Its protein product is CAISGGGAGTEAFF.

V and J are TRBV3-1 (or the pseudogene TRBV3-2) and TRBJ1-3; D unclear. Germline V gene sequence: CDR1 LGHDT, CDR2 YNNKEL (reference sequence). The CDR3 has 17 residues. Trimming took 2 bases from V and 0 from J, leaving 14 bases between them. The CDR3 reads CASSQPRYTSSGNTIYF. The CDR3 DNA is TGTGCCAGCAGCCAACCCCGTTACACCTCCTCTGGAAACACCATATATTTT.

The gene calls are TRBV3-1 (or the pseudogene TRBV3-2) and TRBJ1-1; D may be TRBD1 (5 bases). This CDR3 comprises 15 residues. From germline, CDR1 is LGHDT and CDR2 YNNKEL (reference sequence). Trimming left V 4 bases short and J 1 base short, with 13 bases between. Here the CDR3 DNA reads TGTGCCAGCAGCCCATCAGTCGGGGGGAACACTGAAGCTTTCTTT. It encodes CASSPSVGGNTEAFF.

CDR3 sequence: CASSESGSTDTQYF. The CDR3 DNA follows: TGTGCCAGCAGTGAGAGCGGGAGCACAGATACGCAGTATTTT. This rearrangement joins TRBV6-1 to TRBJ2-3; D might be TRBD2 (6 bases). CDR1 and CDR2 from the germline V gene are MNHNS and SASEGT. Trimming removed 3 bases from V and 0 bases from J, with 7 bases in between. CDR3 length: 14 amino acids.

The CDR3 loop is CASSQETSSYEQYF. The DNA of the CDR3 is TGTGCCAGTAGTCAGGAAACTAGCTCCTACGAGCAGTACTTC. The chain employs TRBV19 and TRBJ2-7; D may be TRBD2 (5 bases). The CDR3 has 14 residues. Trimming removed 5 bases from V and 0 bases from J, with 11 bases in between. Germline CDR1 is LNHDA and CDR2 is SQIVND (reference sequence).

The rearrangement uses TRBV6-2 or TRBV6-3 and TRBJ2-1; D ambiguous. Per the germline V gene, CDR1 is MNHEY and CDR2 is SVGEGT. V was clipped by 2 bases and J by 10 bases, with 9 bases between them. CDR3 length equals 12 residues. The CDR3, as DNA: TGTGCCAGCAGTTACGGCAGGCGCGAGCAGTTCTTC. It encodes CASSYGRREQFF.

The chain employs TRBV3-1 (or the pseudogene TRBV3-2) and TRBJ1-5, with D possibly matching TRBD1 (6 bases). V lost 8 bases, J lost 4 bases, and 15 bases lay in between. CDR3 length: 14 amino acids. From germline, CDR1 is LGHDT and CDR2 YNNKEL (reference sequence). The CDR3 nucleotides are TGTGCCAGCGCCCAGGGGACACTTAATCAGCCCCAGCATTTT. As protein: CASAQGTLNQPQHF.

V usage is TRBV18 and J usage is TRBJ1-4; unclear D gene. Trimming shortened V by 1 base and J by 4 bases, and 13 bases separated the two germline ends. Germline V gene lookup returns CDR1 KGHSH and CDR2 LQKENI. This CDR3 has 16 residues. The CDR3 DNA follows: TGTGCCAGCTCACCACAAGGCAGGAAAGATAATGAAAAACTGTTTTTT. Protein: CASSPQGRKDNEKLFF.

This rearrangement joins TRBV28 to TRBJ2-7; 9 nucleotides line up with TRBD2. Germline values: CDR1 MDHEN, CDR2 SYDVKM. V lost 3 bases to trimming and J lost 0 bases; unmatched junction nucleotides: 6. This CDR3 is 16 amino acids long. The CDR3 here is CASSLPSGRSSYEQYF. The CDR3 DNA is TGTGCCAGCAGTTTGCCCAGCGGGAGGAGCTCCTACGAGCAGTACTTC.

This chain links TRBV3-1 (or the pseudogene TRBV3-2) with TRBJ2-3; TRBD2 matches at 8 bases. CDR1 is LGHDT, CDR2 YNNKEL, per germline (reference sequence). There are 17 residues in the CDR3. V shed 2 bases, J shed 2 bases, and the junction held 9 bases outside the gene matches. The DNA of the CDR3 is TGTGCCAGCAGCCAACAACCTTCTAGCGGGCCCACAGATACGCAGTATTTT. Protein: CASSQQPSSGPTDTQYF.

The rearrangement uses TRBV11-2 and TRBJ1-1; D remains ambiguous. V lost 0 bases to trimming and J lost 4 bases, with 6 bases between them. CDR1 is SGHAT, CDR2 FQNNGV, per germline. This CDR3 has 13 amino acids. The CDR3 DNA is TGTGCCAGCAGCTTAGATAGAAGCACTGAAGCTTTCTTT. Residues: CASSLDRSTEAFF. Full variable domain (remainder filled in from reference TRBV11-2 and TRBJ1-1): EAGVAQSPRYKIIEKRQSVAFWCNPISGHATLYWYQQILGQGPKLLIQFQNNGVVDDSQLPKDRFSAERLKGVDSTLKIQPAKLEDSAVYLCASSLDRSTEAFFGQGTRLTVV.

This chain joins TRBV3-1 (or the pseudogene TRBV3-2) and TRBJ2-1; 8 nucleotides agree with TRBD2. The CDR3 runs 15 residues. Germline V gene data show CDR1 as LGHDT and CDR2 as YNNKEL (reference sequence). V shed 1 base and J 2 bases; nucleotides not matched to a gene: 1. The CDR3 sequence is CASSQVSGAYNEQFF. For the CDR3, the DNA is TGTGCCAGCAGCCAAGTTAGCGGGGCCTACAATGAGCAGTTCTTC.

This chain joins TRBV12-3 or TRBV12-4 and TRBJ1-1, with D unresolved. The CDR3 is 13 amino acids. The V gene lost 2 bases and the J gene lost 5 bases, with 9 bases spanning the gap. The CDR3 coding sequence is TGTGCCAGCAGTTTACCGGCCGGGACTGAAGCTTTCTTT. The encoded protein is CASSLPAGTEAFF.

V is TRBV5-3 and J is TRBJ2-7; 8 bases are a match to TRBD1. TRBV5-3 is an ORF for which the function is uncertain. The CDR3 is made up of 13 amino acids. V shed 3 bases and J 4 bases; nucleotides not matched to a gene: 3. CDR3 in amino acids: CARSSGQAYEQYF. In DNA, the CDR3 is TGTGCCAGAAGCTCGGGACAGGCTTACGAGCAGTACTTC.